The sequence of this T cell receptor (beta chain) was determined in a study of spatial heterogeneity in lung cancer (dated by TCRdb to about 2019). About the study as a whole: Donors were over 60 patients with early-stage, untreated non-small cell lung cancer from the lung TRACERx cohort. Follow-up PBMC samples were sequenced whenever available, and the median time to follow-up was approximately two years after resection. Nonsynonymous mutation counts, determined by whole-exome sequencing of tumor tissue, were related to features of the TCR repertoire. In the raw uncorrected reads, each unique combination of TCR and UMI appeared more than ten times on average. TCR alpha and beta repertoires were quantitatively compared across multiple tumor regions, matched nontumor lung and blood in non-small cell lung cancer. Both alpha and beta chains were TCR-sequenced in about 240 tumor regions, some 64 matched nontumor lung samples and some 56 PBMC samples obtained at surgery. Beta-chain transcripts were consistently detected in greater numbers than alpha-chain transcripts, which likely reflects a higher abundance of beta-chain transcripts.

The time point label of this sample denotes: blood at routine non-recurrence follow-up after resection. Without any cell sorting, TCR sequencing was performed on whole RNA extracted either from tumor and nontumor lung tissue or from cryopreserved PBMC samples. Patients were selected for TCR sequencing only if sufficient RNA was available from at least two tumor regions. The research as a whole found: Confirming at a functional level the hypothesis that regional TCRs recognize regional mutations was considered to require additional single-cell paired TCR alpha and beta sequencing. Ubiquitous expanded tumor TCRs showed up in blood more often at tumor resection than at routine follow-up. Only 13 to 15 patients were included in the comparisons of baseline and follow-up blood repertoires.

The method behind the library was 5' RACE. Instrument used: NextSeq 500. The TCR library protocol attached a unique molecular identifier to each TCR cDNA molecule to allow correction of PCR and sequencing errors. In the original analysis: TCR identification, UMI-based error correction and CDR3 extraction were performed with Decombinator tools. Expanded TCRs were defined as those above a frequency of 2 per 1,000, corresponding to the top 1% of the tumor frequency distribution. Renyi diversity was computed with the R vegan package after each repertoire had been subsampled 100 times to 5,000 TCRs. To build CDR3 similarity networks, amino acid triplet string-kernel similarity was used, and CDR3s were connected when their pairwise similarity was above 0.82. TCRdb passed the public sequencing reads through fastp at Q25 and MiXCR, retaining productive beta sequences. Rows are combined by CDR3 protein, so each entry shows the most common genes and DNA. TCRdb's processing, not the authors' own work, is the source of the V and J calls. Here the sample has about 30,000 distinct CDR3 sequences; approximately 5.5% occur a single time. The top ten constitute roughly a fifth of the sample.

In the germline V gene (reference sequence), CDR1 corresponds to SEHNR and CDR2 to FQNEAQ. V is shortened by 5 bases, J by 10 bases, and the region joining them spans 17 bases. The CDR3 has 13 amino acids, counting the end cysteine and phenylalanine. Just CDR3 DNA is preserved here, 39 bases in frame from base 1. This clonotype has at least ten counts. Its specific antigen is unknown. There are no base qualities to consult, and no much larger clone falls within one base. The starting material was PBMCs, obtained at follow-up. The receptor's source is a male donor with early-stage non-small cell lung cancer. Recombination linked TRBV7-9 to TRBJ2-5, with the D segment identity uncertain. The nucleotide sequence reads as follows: TGTGCCAGCAGCCACCCCCGGCGCACGAGCCAGTACTTC. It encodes CASSHPRRTSQYF.